These 3 T cell receptor beta chains share one sample of origin, sequenced in a study of response to subunit inactivated influenza vaccine. TCRdb ran MiXCR on the RT-PCR reads and lists one entry per CDR3 protein. The data hold hundreds of thousands of distinct CDR3 sequences, with roughly 13% observed a single time. Sequencing used PBMCs from blood, obtained around seven weeks after vaccination. These receptors originate from a man over 45 who received an inactivated influenza vaccine.

This clonotype came up a few times. The J gene is TRBJ2-1, the V gene TRBV4-3, with a weak D call TRBD2 (6 bases). The CDR3 extends over 16 amino acids. Germline CDR1 is LGHNA and CDR2 is YSLEER. Trimming removed 3 bases at V and 3 bases at J, with 15 bases between. The CDR3 loop is CASSHRSGSLYNEQFF. The CDR3 DNA sequence: TGCGCCAGCAGCCACCGATCCGGGAGCCTCTACAATGAGCAGTTCTTC.

This chain links TRBV12-3 or TRBV12-4 with TRBJ2-2, with D perhaps matching TRBD1 (6 bases). Trimming removed 6 bases from V and 3 bases from J, with 11 bases in between. CDR3 length equals 14 residues. Here the CDR3 reads CASRRRQDTGELFF. As DNA, the CDR3 is TGTGCCAGCAGGCGGAGACAGGACACCGGGGAGCTGTTTTTT.

This clonotype was observed many times. The V and J genes are TRBV20-1 and TRBJ2-7; 10 bases agree with TRBD1. The CDR3 is 16 residues long. Unmatched junction bases numbered 12, after V lost 5 bases and J lost 2 bases. Germline V gene data show CDR1 as DFQATT and CDR2 as SNEGSKA (reference sequence). This chain's CDR3 is CSASGTGVPYTYEQYF. In DNA, the CDR3 is TGCAGTGCTTCCGGGACAGGGGTCCCTTATACCTACGAGCAGTACTTC.